This T cell receptor (beta chain) was found in a study of OX40 agonist ivuxolimab in advanced cancers. Clones were sequenced by immunoSEQ multiplex PCR, and TCRdb holds only the in-frame ones, with some missing. The sample shows more than 55,000 clones, approximately 82% of them seen only once. This clonotype originated in an adult with an advanced solid tumor such as melanoma, head and neck, liver or kidney cancer. The source was CD4+ or CD8+ T cells sorted from blood, collected in a trial of the OX40 agonist ivuxolimab.

The CDR3 protein is CASSPTVQGREQFF. For the CDR3, the DNA is TGTGCCAGCTCGCCGACAGTCCAGGGTCGGGAGCAGTTCTTC. The chain couples TRBV18 to TRBJ2-1, with D perhaps TRBD1 (5 bases). CDR3 length: 14 residues. From germline, CDR1 is KGHSH and CDR2 LQKENI. V was clipped by 6 bases and J by 10 bases, with 19 bases between them.